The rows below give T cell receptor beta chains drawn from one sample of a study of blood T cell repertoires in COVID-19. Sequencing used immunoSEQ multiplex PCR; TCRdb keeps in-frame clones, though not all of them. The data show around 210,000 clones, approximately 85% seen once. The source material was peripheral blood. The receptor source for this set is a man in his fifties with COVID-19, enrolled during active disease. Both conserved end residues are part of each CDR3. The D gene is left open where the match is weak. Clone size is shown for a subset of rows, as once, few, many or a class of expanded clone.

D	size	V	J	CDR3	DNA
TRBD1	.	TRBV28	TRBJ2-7	CASSDPGQDSYEQYF	TGTGCCAGCAGTGACCCGGGACAGGACTCCTACGAGCAGTACTTC
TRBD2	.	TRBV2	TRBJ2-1	CASSERGGSYNEQFF	TGTGCCAGCAGTGAACGGGGGGGGTCCTACAATGAGCAGTTCTTC
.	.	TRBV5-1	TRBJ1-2	CASSLAGGVGYTF	TGCGCCAGCAGCTTGGCCGGAGGGGTTGGCTACACCTTC
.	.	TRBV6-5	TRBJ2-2	CASISAGSISGELFF	TGTGCCAGCATCTCGGCAGGGTCGATTAGCGGGGAGCTGTTTTTT
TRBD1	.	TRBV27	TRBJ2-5	CASRPGQGFQETQYF	TGTGCCAGCAGACCGGGACAGGGATTCCAAGAGACCCAGTACTTC
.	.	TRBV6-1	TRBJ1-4	CASTEGVRLFF	TGTGCCAGCACTGAAGGAGTGAGACTGTTTTTT
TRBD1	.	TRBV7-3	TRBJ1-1	CASSLSSIHTPGTGDTEAFF	TGTGCCAGCAGCTTATCATCAATTCACACCCCCGGGACAGGGGACACTGAAGCTTTCTTT
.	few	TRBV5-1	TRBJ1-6	CASSVDRLSYNSPLHF	TGCGCCAGCAGCGTTGACAGACTCTCCTATAATTCACCCCTCCACTTT
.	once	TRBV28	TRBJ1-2	CASTLNSGGPNYGYTF	TGTGCCAGCACCCTCAATTCGGGGGGCCCCAACTATGGCTACACCTTC
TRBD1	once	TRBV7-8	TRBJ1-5	CASSPTGVQPQHF	TGTGCCAGCAGTCCAACAGGGGTTCAGCCCCAGCATTTT
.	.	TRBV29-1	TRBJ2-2	CSGENTGELFF	TGCAGCGGAGAGAATACCGGGGAGCTGTTTTTT
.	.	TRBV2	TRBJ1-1	CASSETGGDFAEAFF	TGTGCCAGCAGTGAGACGGGGGGGGATTTCGCTGAAGCTTTCTTT
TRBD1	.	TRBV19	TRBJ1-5	CASSGGTGRNQPQHF	TGTGCCAGTAGTGGTGGGACAGGACGCAATCAGCCCCAGCATTTT
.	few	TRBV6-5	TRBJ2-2	CASSYSKSAGELFF	TGTGCCAGCAGTTACTCGAAGAGTGCCGGGGAGCTGTTTTTT
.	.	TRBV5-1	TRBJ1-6	CASSLGGDSPLHF	TGCGCCAGCAGCTTGGGGGGGGATTCACCCCTCCACTTT
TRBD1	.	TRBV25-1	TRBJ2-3	CASSASGQGITDTQYF	TGTGCCAGCAGTGCTTCGGGACAGGGTATCACAGATACGCAGTATTTT
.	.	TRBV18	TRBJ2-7	CASGKGEIGNEQYF	TGTGCCAGCGGCAAAGGGGAAATCGGCAACGAGCAGTACTTC
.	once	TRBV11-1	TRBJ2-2	CASSSPGVGGELFF	TGTGCCAGCAGCTCCCCGGGGGTGGGCGGGGAGCTGTTTTTT
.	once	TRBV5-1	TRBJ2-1	CASSVSAGSSYNEQFF	TGCGCCAGCAGCGTGAGCGCCGGGAGCTCCTACAATGAGCAGTTCTTC
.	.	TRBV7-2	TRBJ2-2	CASSLRARGETGELFF	TGTGCCAGCAGCTTAAGAGCCAGGGGGGAAACCGGGGAGCTGTTTTTT
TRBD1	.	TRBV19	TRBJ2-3	CASSPDRGRRDTQYF	TGTGCCAGTAGCCCGGACAGGGGGCGCAGGGATACGCAGTATTTT
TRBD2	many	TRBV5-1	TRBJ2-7	CASSLDLVGGNYEQYF	TGCGCCAGCAGCTTGGACTTGGTGGGGGGGAACTACGAGCAGTACTTC
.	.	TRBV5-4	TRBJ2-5	CASSEDLGGQETQYF	TGTGCCAGCAGCGAAGATTTGGGGGGCCAAGAGACCCAGTACTTC
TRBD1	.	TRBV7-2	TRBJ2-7	CASSFVRGREQYF	TGTGCCAGCAGCTTTGTCAGGGGGCGTGAGCAGTACTTC
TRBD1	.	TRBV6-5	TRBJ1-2	CASSYHGGQGADGYTF	TGTGCCAGCAGTTACCACGGGGGACAGGGGGCGGATGGCTACACCTTC